This T cell receptor beta chain is from a study of T cell responses to AZD1222 COVID-19 vaccine. Overall study findings and caveats: In the spike-specific TCR repertoire, nearly half reportedly target unmutated variant regions. Among those given AZD1222, only six were seropositive at baseline. Clonal diversity was possibly underestimated, and white British individuals and females predominated among donors.

As regards this clone: Its matching antigen is unknown.

The repertoire was sequenced with immunoSEQ multiplex PCR; TCRdb's copy has only in-frame clones and lacks some. The data show approximately 120,000 clones, about 89% seen once. Trimming took 2 bases from V and 0 from J; bases not matched to a gene: 10. The CDR3 contains 19 residues. Germline V lookup: CDR1 SGHNT, CDR2 YYREEE (reference sequence). The source material was peripheral blood, sampled 28 days after the second AZD1222 dose. The receptor comes from an adult who received the AZD1222 COVID-19 vaccine. V usage is TRBV5-4 and J usage is TRBJ2-1; 11 bases are a match to TRBD2. The CDR3, as DNA: TGTGCCAGCAGCTTAAGGAGGACTAGCGGGCAAAGCTCCTACAATGAGCAGTTCTTC. Translating it yields CASSLRRTSGQSSYNEQFF.